A single sample gave rise to the 29 T cell receptor beta chains below, sequenced in a study of blood T cell repertoires in COVID-19. Sequenced by immunoSEQ multiplex PCR; TCRdb stores in-frame clones only, minus some. The table includes 140,000 or so clones, 65% to 90% detected once. The sample comprised peripheral blood. The origin of the receptors is a human donor in a cohort sampled during active COVID-19.

J is TRBJ2-1 and V is TRBV3-1 (or the pseudogene TRBV3-2); possible D gene TRBD1, 5 bases. The V gene lost 0 bases and the J gene lost 2 bases, with 8 bases spanning the gap. Germline lookup yields CDR1 LGHDT and CDR2 YNNKEL (reference sequence). The CDR3 runs to 15 residues. The CDR3 loop reads CASSQELGPYNEQFF. CDR3 DNA sequence: TGTGCCAGCAGCCAAGAACTGGGGCCCTACAATGAGCAGTTCTTC.

The chain has TRBV12-3 or TRBV12-4 and TRBJ1-1; possible D gene TRBD1, 5 bases. The CDR3 length is 12 residues. Trimming took 7 bases from V and 5 from J, leaving 11 bases between them. The DNA of the CDR3 is TGTGCCAGCACCACCAGGGTTACTGAAGCTTTCTTT. Its translation: CASTTRVTEAFF.

The table lists this clone with a count of one. The chain joins TRBV28 to TRBJ2-7, with D possibly being TRBD1 (5 bases). Trimming removed 5 bases from V and 3 bases from J, with 17 bases in between. CDR1 and CDR2 (germline): MDHEN, SYDVKM. CDR3 length: 15 amino acids. CDR3 in DNA: TGTGCCAGCAGTCCCTCCAGGGAAGGGGACTACGAGCAGTACTTC. This translates into CASSPSREGDYEQYF.

V is TRBV5-6 and J is TRBJ2-7, with 7 bases lining up with TRBD1. The CDR3 length is 14 residues. The germline V gene has CDR1 SGHDT and CDR2 YYEEEE. V lost 2 bases and J lost 7; bases outside the gene matches: 9. The CDR3 protein is CASSFRGRLGEQYF. Written as DNA, the CDR3 is TGTGCCAGCAGCTTCAGGGGGAGATTGGGTGAGCAGTACTTC.

The chain couples TRBV6-5 to TRBJ1-3, with D uncertain. Looked up from germline, CDR1 is MNHEY and CDR2 is SVGAGI. The ends were cut back, 6 bases at V and 9 bases at J, with 9 bases in the middle. This CDR3 spans 11 amino acids. As DNA, the CDR3 is TGTGCCAGCAGCGTGTCAGGCACCATATATTTT. This translates into CASSVSGTIYF.

The chain recombines TRBV9 with TRBJ1-1; 8 bases are a match to TRBD1. The CDR3 length is 15 residues. Germline V gives CDR1 SGDLS, CDR2 YYNGEE. Trimming at V came to 4 bases and at J to 0 bases, leaving 5 bases not matched to a gene. The CDR3 DNA follows: TGTGCCAGCAGCCCGGGACAGGAGATGAACACTGAAGCTTTCTTT. As protein: CASSPGQEMNTEAFF.

There are a few counts of this clone. The rearrangement links TRBV6-6 to TRBJ2-7; D gene ambiguous. V lost 6 bases and J 5 bases, leaving 17 bases between the germline ends. Looked up from germline, CDR1 is MNHNY and CDR2 is SVGAGI (reference sequence). This CDR3 spans 14 amino acids. CDR3 bases: TGTGCCAGCAGCCTCACTGGCGGAGAGAACGAGCAGTACTTC. Residues: CASSLTGGENEQYF.

This CDR3 reads CASTSGTSGRSSYEQYF. The CDR3 bases are TGTGCCAGCACCTCCGGGACTAGCGGGAGGAGCTCCTACGAGCAGTACTTC. The rearrangement links TRBV28 to TRBJ2-7; the match to TRBD2 covers 15 bases. The trim removed 7 bases at V and 0 bases at J, leaving 7 bases unmatched. Germline loops: CDR1 MDHEN, CDR2 SYDVKM. The CDR3 runs 17 residues.

The chain has TRBV7-9 and TRBJ2-7; 8 nucleotides line up with TRBD1. Germline values: CDR1 SEHNR, CDR2 FQNEAQ (reference sequence). Germline trimming cut 4 bases from V and 4 bases from J; bases unmatched to any gene: 9. CDR3 length: 15 residues. The CDR3 loop is CASSSVQGGSYEQYF. CDR3 DNA sequence: TGTGCCAGCAGCTCGGTACAGGGGGGCAGTTACGAGCAGTACTTC. Looking up the rest from reference TRBV7-9 and TRBJ2-7 gives the full variable domain: DTGVSQNPRHKITKRGQNVTFRCDPISEHNRLYWYRQTLGQGPEFLTYFQNEAQLEKSRLLSDRFSAERPKGSFSTLEIQRTEQGDSAMYLCASSSVQGGSYEQYFGPGTRLTVT.

The chain joins TRBV5-5 to TRBJ1-3; D is possibly TRBD1 (5 bases). From germline, CDR1 is SGHKS and CDR2 YYEKEE (reference sequence). The CDR3 consists of 16 residues. The V gene lost 0 bases and the J gene lost 0 bases, with 10 bases spanning the gap. The DNA for the CDR3 is TGTGCCAGCAGCTTGGTGGACACACGCTCTGGAAACACCATATATTTT. Its protein product is CASSLVDTRSGNTIYF.

V gene TRBV6-8 combines with J gene TRBJ1-3, with TRBD1 as a possible D gene (5 bases). Trimming cost V 0 bases and J 1 base, with 19 bases left between them. The germline V gene encodes CDR1 MNHGY and CDR2 SAAAGT. The CDR3 consists of 19 residues. CDR3 sequence: CASSYSTNVGGRSGNTIYF. As DNA, the CDR3 is TGTGCCAGCAGTTACTCCACTAACGTGGGGGGTAGATCTGGAAACACCATATATTTT.

The chain combines TRBV7-8 with TRBJ2-1; a possible D gene is TRBD1 (6 bases). Per germline, CDR1 SGHVS and CDR2 FQNEAQ. This CDR3 is built from 17 residues. Trimming took off 2 bases at V and 8 bases at J, with 22 bases between the two ends. The CDR3 sequence is CASSLRVSGQPGDEQFF. The DNA of the CDR3 is TGTGCCAGCAGCTTACGGGTTAGTGGACAGCCGGGCGATGAGCAGTTCTTC. Combining the CDR3 with reference TRBV7-8 and TRBJ2-1 gives the whole variable domain GAGVSQSPRYKVAKRGQDVALRCDPISGHVSLFWYQQALGQGPEFLTYFQNEAQLDKSGLPSDRFFAERPEGSVSTLKIQRTQQEDSAVYLCASSLRVSGQPGDEQFFGPGTRLTVL.

The chain combines TRBV7-2 with TRBJ1-5; D not resolved. The V end lost 4 bases, the J end lost 6 bases, and 10 bases lay between the germline ends. Per the germline V gene, CDR1 is SGHTA and CDR2 is FQGNSA. This CDR3 comprises 13 residues. For the CDR3, the DNA is TGTGCCAGCAGCTACACAGACACTCAGCCCCAGCATTTT. This translates into CASSYTDTQPQHF.

A few counts support this clone. The chain couples TRBV4-2 to TRBJ2-3, with 14 bases identical to TRBD2. The V segment lost 0 bases and the J segment 1 base; nucleotides outside the gene matches: 6. This CDR3 contains 19 residues. CDR1 and CDR2 (germline): LGHNA, YNFKEQ. CDR3 sequence reads: CASSQDRLAGGRGTDTQYF. DNA for the CDR3: TGTGCCAGCAGCCAAGATCGACTAGCGGGAGGGCGCGGCACAGATACGCAGTATTTT.

The rearrangement links TRBV6-2 or TRBV6-3 to TRBJ1-5; 8 positions match TRBD1. Germline assignment: CDR1 MNHEY and CDR2 SVGEGT. Trimming took 2 bases from V and 4 from J; bases not matched to a gene: 10. The CDR3 sequence is 17 residues long. The CDR3 DNA reads as TGTGCCAGCAGTTACCGCAGTGGACAGGGAATGAATCAGCCCCAGCATTTT. Its protein is CASSYRSGQGMNQPQHF.

This clone was picked up many times. V is TRBV29-1 and J is TRBJ2-7; 11 nucleotides line up with TRBD1. The V and J ends lost 2 bases and 3 bases, in that order; junction bases with no gene match: 6. There are 15 residues in the CDR3. Germline loops: CDR1 SQVTM, CDR2 ANQGSEA. Here the CDR3 DNA reads TGCAGCGTTGAAAGTTCGGGACAGGGGGACTACGAGCAGTACTTC. It encodes CSVESSGQGDYEQYF.

The rearrangement links TRBV7-8 to TRBJ1-5; 9 bases map to TRBD1. V shed 3 bases, J shed 4 bases, and the junction held 10 bases outside the gene matches. This CDR3 comprises 17 residues. Germline assignment: CDR1 SGHVS and CDR2 FQNEAQ. The CDR3: CASSFRTGVASNQPQHF. CDR3 DNA: TGTGCCAGCAGCTTTCGGACAGGGGTTGCATCTAATCAGCCCCAGCATTTT. The full variable domain, completed using reference TRBV7-8 and TRBJ1-5, is GAGVSQSPRYKVAKRGQDVALRCDPISGHVSLFWYQQALGQGPEFLTYFQNEAQLDKSGLPSDRFFAERPEGSVSTLKIQRTQQEDSAVYLCASSFRTGVASNQPQHFGDGTRLSIL.

J is TRBJ2-7 and V is TRBV19, with TRBD2 matching over 8 bases. J was trimmed by 4 bases and V by 3 bases; bases with no gene match: 14. From germline, CDR1 is LNHDA and CDR2 SQIVND (reference sequence). The CDR3 is 17 amino acids. In nucleotides, the CDR3 is TGTGCCAGTAGTATTTCCGGGAGGGCAGAATTTTTGTACGAGCAGTACTTC. Translating gives CASSISGRAEFLYEQYF.

V gene TRBV6-5 combines with J gene TRBJ2-7; TRBD2 is a possible D gene (5 bases). Germline assignment: CDR1 MNHEY and CDR2 SVGAGI. Trimming took off 8 bases at V and 2 bases at J, with 16 bases between the two ends. The CDR3 runs to 14 residues. In DNA form, the CDR3 reads TGTGCCAGCTTCCGGGGTCCTTCTCCCTACGAGCAGTACTTC. This gives the protein CASFRGPSPYEQYF.

CDR3 sequence reads: CASSLEGAWGTEAFF. For the CDR3, the DNA is TGCGCCAGCAGCTTGGAGGGGGCCTGGGGGACTGAAGCTTTCTTT. The chain combines TRBV5-1 with TRBJ1-1, with TRBD1 identical over 7 bases. The CDR3 totals 15 residues. V gave up 0 bases and J gave up 5 bases; unmatched junction bases: 7. Germline V CDR1 and CDR2: SGHRS, YFSETQ.

The gene calls are TRBV11-2 and TRBJ1-1; weak D call: TRBD1 (6 bases). Germline V gene lookup returns CDR1 SGHAT and CDR2 FQNNGV. V was trimmed by 6 bases and J by 4 bases, leaving 18 bases between them. The CDR3 loop spans 15 amino acids. The CDR3 loop reads CASSSRVGGPTEAFF. In DNA, the CDR3 is TGTGCCAGCAGTTCCAGAGTCGGGGGGCCCACTGAAGCTTTCTTT.

The CDR3 sequence is CASSTGNQPQHF. Here the CDR3 DNA reads TGTGCCAGCAGCACAGGCAATCAGCCCCAGCATTTT. The chain combines TRBV6-5 with TRBJ1-5, with D hard to call. Trimming took 6 bases from V and 2 from J, leaving 5 bases between them. This CDR3 is built from 12 residues. The germline V gene encodes CDR1 MNHEY and CDR2 SVGAGI.

The sample holds a few counts of this clone. The CDR3 protein is CASSLQKNYEQYF. The CDR3 DNA sequence: TGCGCCAGCAGCTTGCAGAAAAACTACGAGCAGTACTTC. The chain recombines TRBV5-1 with TRBJ2-7, with D uncertain. Germline CDR1 and CDR2: SGHRS and YFSETQ. This CDR3 comprises 13 residues. Trimming took 1 base from V and 3 from J, leaving 8 bases between them.

V is TRBV7-9 and J is TRBJ1-2; no firm D call. The CDR3 is 14 amino acids. Deletions cut 3 bases from V and 2 bases from J, with 10 bases between. In germline, CDR1 is SEHNR, CDR2 FQNEAQ (reference sequence). The CDR3 spells CASSFGESNYGYTF. The CDR3 DNA follows: TGTGCCAGCAGCTTCGGGGAGTCAAACTATGGCTACACCTTC. The variable domain in full, with the rest retrieved from reference TRBV7-9 and TRBJ1-2, is DTGVSQNPRHKITKRGQNVTFRCDPISEHNRLYWYRQTLGQGPEFLTYFQNEAQLEKSRLLSDRFSAERPKGSFSTLEIQRTEQGDSAMYLCASSFGESNYGYTFGSGTRLTVV.

This sequence joins TRBV5-1 and TRBJ2-2; tentative D call: TRBD1 (6 bases). Trimming cost V 7 bases and J 2 bases, with 15 bases left between them. The CDR3 is 15 residues long. The germline gives CDR1 SGHRS, CDR2 YFSETQ. CDR3 nucleotides: TGCGCCAGCCGACAGAGGACAGTAAACACCGGGGAGCTGTTTTTT. Protein sequence: CASRQRTVNTGELFF.

This clone was recorded a few times. The rearrangement links TRBV7-2 to TRBJ1-2; maybe TRBD1 (5 bases). Per the germline V gene, CDR1 is SGHTA and CDR2 is FQGNSA. The CDR3 consists of 15 residues. The V end was cut by 6 bases, the J end by 8 bases, with 22 bases between. The CDR3 bases are TGTGCCAGCAGTTTTAAAAATACAGGCCCCAAGGGCTACACCTTC. Its translation is CASSFKNTGPKGYTF.

The V call is TRBV6-2 or TRBV6-3, the J call TRBJ1-1; D is unresolved. Germline V lookup: CDR1 MNHEY, CDR2 SVGEGT. The CDR3 has 13 residues. The germline V and J ends were trimmed by 4 bases and 8 bases, with 14 bases remaining between them. CDR3 sequence (DNA): TGTGCCAGCAGTTCGGTGGCTACTAGCGAAGCTTTCTTT. It is translated as CASSSVATSEAFF.

The chain's CDR3 is CASSAHRGQMGGYTF. DNA for the CDR3: TGTGCCAGCAGTGCCCACAGGGGGCAAATGGGGGGCTACACCTTC. The rearrangement joins TRBV25-1 to TRBJ1-2, with 9 bases matching TRBD1. The CDR3 contains 15 residues. V was clipped by 4 bases and J by 8 bases; unmatched bases: 11. Germline-derived CDR1 and CDR2 are MGHDK and SYGVNS.

CDR3 nucleotides: TGTGCCAGCAGCAGCCTAGCGGGCCATACCTACGAGCAGTACTTC. It encodes CASSSLAGHTYEQYF. The chain uses TRBV7-8 and TRBJ2-7; 8 bases line up with TRBD2. Per the germline V gene, CDR1 is SGHVS and CDR2 is FQNEAQ. CDR3 length: 15 residues. V dropped 5 bases and J dropped 2; count of bases not matched to a gene: 8.